The next 20 T cell receptor beta chains were all read from a single sample in a study of blood T cell repertoires in COVID-19. TCRdb keeps only in-frame clones here, not all; method: immunoSEQ multiplex PCR. The sample shows hundreds of thousands of clones, about 80% of them seen only once. Sample: peripheral blood. The receptors here all came from a woman of 80 years or more with active or convalescent COVID-19.

The chain combines TRBV19 with TRBJ2-5, with a weak D call TRBD2 (5 bases). CDR1 LNHDA and CDR2 SQIVND come from the germline V gene (reference sequence). V lost 6 bases, J lost 4 bases, and 18 bases lay in between. The CDR3 totals 15 residues. CDR3 protein: CASRGGRVKGETQYF. The CDR3, as DNA: TGTGCCAGTAGAGGAGGTAGGGTCAAAGGAGAGACCCAGTACTTC.

The V gene is TRBV5-1, the J gene TRBJ1-2, with 8 bases lining up with TRBD1. Germline-derived CDR1 and CDR2 are SGHRS and YFSETQ. The CDR3 consists of 15 residues. With 9 bases clipped from V and 0 bases from J, the junction kept 10 bases outside the gene matches. The CDR3 bases are TGCGCCACTGGATATGGACAGGGACCTAACTATGGCTACACCTTC. Amino acid sequence: CATGYGQGPNYGYTF.

Remarks on this clone: The sample carries other DNA sequences with the same CDR3. This rearrangement joins TRBV30 to TRBJ1-1; 9 nucleotides line up with TRBD1. This CDR3 has 13 amino acids. Germline V gene data show CDR1 as GTSNPN and CDR2 as SVGIG (reference sequence). The ends lost 5 bases at V and 1 base at J; junction bases unmatched: 2. DNA for the CDR3: TGTGCCTGGGGGGGACAGGGGAACACTGAAGCTTTCTTT. It encodes CAWGGQGNTEAFF.

V usage is TRBV5-1 and J usage is TRBJ1-1; D might be TRBD1 (5 bases). Germline V gene data show CDR1 as SGHRS and CDR2 as YFSETQ. The CDR3 extends over 14 amino acids. V was shortened by 4 bases and J by 0 bases, with 10 bases between the two germline ends. The CDR3 sequence: CASSAGGLNTEAFF. CDR3 nucleotides: TGCGCCAGCAGCGCGGGGGGATTGAACACTGAAGCTTTCTTT.

The chain combines TRBV19 with TRBJ2-5, with no clear D. Germline V gives CDR1 LNHDA, CDR2 SQIVND (reference sequence). The CDR3 sequence is 14 residues long. V was shortened by 5 bases and J by 2 bases, with 12 bases between the two germline ends. CDR3 in amino acids: CASSAARIQETQYF. The CDR3 region has the DNA TGTGCCAGTAGTGCGGCTCGGATACAAGAGACCCAGTACTTC.

The chain is built from TRBV5-1 and TRBJ1-1; weak D call: TRBD1 (6 bases). The CDR3 sequence is 15 residues long. Germline V gene sequence: CDR1 SGHRS, CDR2 YFSETQ. V was cut by 0 bases and J by 4 bases, with 13 bases left in between. The DNA for the CDR3 is TGCGCCAGCAGCTTGGAGGCAGGGGTTCTCACTGAAGCTTTCTTT. Protein product: CASSLEAGVLTEAFF.

This chain joins TRBV20-1 and TRBJ1-3, with 9 nucleotides matching TRBD1. The CDR3 sequence is 14 residues long. Germline CDR1 and CDR2: DFQATT and SNEGSKA (reference sequence). V gave up 3 bases and J gave up 4 bases; unmatched junction bases: 4. DNA of the CDR3: TGCAGTGCTAGTCAACAGGGGGCAGGAAACACCATATATTTT. This gives the protein CSASQQGAGNTIYF.

The chain uses TRBV19 and TRBJ2-5; 9 bases line up with TRBD2. In germline, CDR1 is LNHDA, CDR2 SQIVND (reference sequence). The CDR3 spans 19 residues. J gave up 5 bases and V 10 bases, and 26 bases lay outside the gene matches. The CDR3 DNA reads TGTGCCACCGCCCCGGGCATGCCTAGCGGGGTGAATCTTAGGGAGACCCAGTACTTC. Encoded protein: CATAPGMPSGVNLRETQYF.

The J gene is TRBJ1-5, the V gene TRBV11-2; D is uncertain. Germline V gene sequence: CDR1 SGHAT, CDR2 FQNNGV. The CDR3 loop spans 16 amino acids. Trimming pared 0 bases from V and 3 bases from J, leaving 12 bases between. As DNA, the CDR3 is TGTGCCAGCAGCTTAGATGGGAGAGGGCCCAATCAGCCCCAGCATTTT. It is translated as CASSLDGRGPNQPQHF.

CDR3 sequence: CASSERFGNYGYTF. CDR3 coding DNA: TGTGCCAGCAGCGAGAGGTTTGGTAACTATGGCTACACCTTC. The chain carries TRBV6-5 and TRBJ1-2; D unclear. The CDR3 is made up of 14 amino acids. Trimming left V 6 bases short and J 1 base short, with 12 bases between. Germline V gene lookup returns CDR1 MNHEY and CDR2 SVGAGI.

The J gene is TRBJ1-2, the V gene TRBV24-1, with unresolved D. V was cut by 3 bases and J by 8 bases, with 6 bases left in between. Germline-derived CDR1 and CDR2 are KGHDR and SFDVKD. The CDR3 contains 11 residues. The CDR3 region has the DNA TGTGCCACCAGTGATAGCGGCGGCTACACCTTC. It is translated as CATSDSGGYTF.

This sequence joins TRBV19 and TRBJ1-1; TRBD1 matches at 8 bases. V lost 2 bases, J lost 1 base, and 3 bases stayed unmatched. Germline V lookup: CDR1 LNHDA, CDR2 SQIVND (reference sequence). CDR3 length equals 15 residues. Here the CDR3 reads CASSIQGATNTEAFF. The CDR3 coding sequence is TGTGCCAGTAGTATACAGGGGGCTACGAACACTGAAGCTTTCTTT.

The V gene is TRBV5-1, the J gene TRBJ2-3; the match to TRBD2 covers 9 bases. The CDR3 extends over 17 amino acids. The V gene's germline CDR1 is SGHRS and CDR2 YFSETQ. Germline trimming cut 2 bases from V and 5 bases from J; bases unmatched to any gene: 12. The CDR3 bases are TGCGCCAGCAGCTTTCCTAGAGCGGGAGGTGTGGGAGATACGCAGTATTTT. This gives the protein CASSFPRAGGVGDTQYF.

V usage is TRBV2 and J usage is TRBJ1-5; no clear D gene. Germline V gene lookup returns CDR1 SNHLY and CDR2 FYNNEI. The CDR3 extends over 15 amino acids. Deletions cut 0 bases from V and 0 bases from J, with 6 bases between. The CDR3 is CASSEAQDSNQPQHF. In DNA form, the CDR3 reads TGTGCCAGCAGTGAAGCCCAGGATAGCAATCAGCCCCAGCATTTT.

The chain is built from TRBV7-2 and TRBJ1-4; 7 nucleotides agree with TRBD1. The germline CDR1 and CDR2 sequences are SGHTA and FQGNSA. The V segment lost 5 bases and the J segment 8 bases; nucleotides outside the gene matches: 8. The CDR3 extends over 14 amino acids. CDR3: CASSRDSVWEKLFF. For the CDR3, the DNA is TGTGCCAGCAGCCGGGACAGCGTCTGGGAAAAACTGTTTTTT.

V usage is TRBV24-1 and J usage is TRBJ2-1, with 11 positions matching TRBD1. The CDR3 covers 18 residues. The ends lost 2 bases at V and 0 bases at J; junction bases unmatched: 5. In germline, CDR1 is KGHDR, CDR2 SFDVKD. Here the CDR3 DNA reads TGTGCCACCAGTGATTCCCGGACAGGGGGCCCCTCCTACAATGAGCAGTTCTTC. Protein sequence: CATSDSRTGGPSYNEQFF.

The rearrangement links TRBV9 to TRBJ1-2, with D possibly matching TRBD1 (5 bases). Germline V CDR1 and CDR2: SGDLS, YYNGEE. The length of the CDR3 is 15 residues. The ends were cut back, 3 bases at V and 5 bases at J, with 17 bases in the middle. This chain's CDR3 is CASSDLWGLGYGYTF. DNA of the CDR3: TGTGCCAGCAGCGACCTCTGGGGCCTGGGGTATGGCTACACCTTC.

The CDR3 loop reads CASSSPVYEQYF. The CDR3 DNA reads TGTGCCAGCAGCAGTCCCGTCTACGAGCAGTACTTC. This chain joins TRBV21-1 and TRBJ2-7; the table calls TRBD2, which could not be checked here. TRBV21-1 corresponds to a pseudogene. CDR3 length: 12 residues.

This chain joins TRBV7-9 and TRBJ1-1; 8 positions match TRBD1. Germline CDR1 reads SEHNR; CDR2 reads FQNEAQ (reference sequence). The CDR3 contains 16 residues. Trimming removed 4 bases from V and 4 bases from J; junction bases left unmatched: 11. The CDR3 here is CASSYLQGVGGTEAFF. CDR3 DNA sequence: TGTGCCAGCAGCTACTTACAGGGGGTTGGAGGCACTGAAGCTTTCTTT.

The V call is TRBV23-1, the J call TRBJ1-2, with 8 nucleotides matching TRBD1. TRBV23-1 has ORF status, its function being uncertain. V lost 0 bases to trimming and J lost 7 bases; unmatched junction nucleotides: 10. This CDR3 spans 16 amino acids. The CDR3 loop is CASSQSIAGGVGGYTF. In DNA form, the CDR3 reads TGCGCCAGCAGTCAATCGATAGCAGGGGGCGTAGGTGGCTACACCTTC.